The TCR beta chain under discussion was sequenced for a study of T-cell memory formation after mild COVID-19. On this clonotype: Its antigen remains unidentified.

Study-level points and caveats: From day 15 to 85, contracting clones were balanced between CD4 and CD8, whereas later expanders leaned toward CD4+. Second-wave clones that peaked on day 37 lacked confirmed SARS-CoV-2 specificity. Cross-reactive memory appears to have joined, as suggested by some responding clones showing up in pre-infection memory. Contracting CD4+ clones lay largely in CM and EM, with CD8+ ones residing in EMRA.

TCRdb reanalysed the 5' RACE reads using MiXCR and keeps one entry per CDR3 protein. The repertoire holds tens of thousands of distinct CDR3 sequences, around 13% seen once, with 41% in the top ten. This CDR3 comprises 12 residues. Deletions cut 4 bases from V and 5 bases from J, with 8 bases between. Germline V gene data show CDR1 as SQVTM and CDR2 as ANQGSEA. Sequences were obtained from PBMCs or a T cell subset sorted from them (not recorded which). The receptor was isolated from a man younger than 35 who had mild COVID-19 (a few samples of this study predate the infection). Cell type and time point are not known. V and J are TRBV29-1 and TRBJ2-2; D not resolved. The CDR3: CSVAGLTGELFF. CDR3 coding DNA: TGCAGCGTTGCCGGGCTGACCGGGGAGCTGTTTTTT.